This TCR beta chain was recorded in a study of blood T cell repertoires in COVID-19. Across the whole study: The samples span acute and convalescent COVID-19 from the United States, Italy and Spain. In each case, the material was cDNA or gDNA derived from T cells, B-cell-depleted T cells, or PBMCs.

About this clone itself: The same CDR3 also results from other DNA sequences found in this sample.

Per the study methods: Scientists estimated how many nucleated cells there were by amplifying reference gene primers. Sequencing was performed with immunoSEQ multiplex PCR; in TCRdb, only in-frame clones are kept and a portion is missing. Clonal size and the V and J genes are those of that table, whereas D and trimming came from the DNA. The data show 70,000 to 90,000 clones, 70% to 90% seen once. V shed 3 bases and J shed 2 bases, with 7 bases lying between them. The CDR3 extends over 13 amino acids. Sequencing input: peripheral blood. The source is a woman older than 75 with acute or convalescent COVID-19. This chain links TRBV12-3 or TRBV12-4 with TRBJ1-2; possible D gene TRBD1, 5 bases. The CDR3 loop is CASSLGGNYGYTF. DNA for the CDR3: TGTGCCAGCAGTTTGGGGGGGAACTATGGCTACACCTTC.